The clone carrying this T cell receptor (beta chain) was found a few times. Its antigen remains unknown. The V segment lost 2 bases and the J segment 7 bases; nucleotides outside the gene matches: 6. CDR3 length: 15 residues. Germline V lookup: CDR1 LNHDA, CDR2 SQIVND (reference sequence). This sample was taken from a study of CD8 T cells in ankylosing spondylitis. Study-level results: Blood from ankylosing spondylitis patients appeared to carry a characteristic eight-variant TCR beta motif. Some of the motif variants had earlier been found in reactive arthritis patients' fluid and blood. The study looked at matched synovial fluid samples from ankylosing spondylitis patients. Disease-linked clones were reported to be significantly enriched there.

As the method for making TCR beta libraries, quantitative 5'-RACE with molecular barcodes was used. Via MiXCR, TCRdb re-called the 5' RACE reads, giving one row per CDR3 protein. The sample lists some 95,000 distinct CDR3 sequences; about 8.8% were seen once. The TCR originated in a male donor with ankylosing spondylitis or in good health (not recorded which). This sequence joins TRBV19 and TRBJ2-1, with 9 positions matching TRBD2. The sequenced sample consisted of blood, either unsorted or a sorted T cell fraction (not recorded which). CDR3 loop: CASSISAGGSNEQFF. In nucleotides, the CDR3 is TGTGCCAGTAGTATAAGCGCGGGGGGGTCGAATGAGCAGTTCTTC.